Included here is one T cell receptor (beta chain) sequence, with context. The repertoire was sequenced with immunoSEQ multiplex PCR; TCRdb's copy has only in-frame clones and lacks some. The sample has tens of thousands of clones, just under 90% seen once; the top ten hold 5.5% to 7%. Germline CDR1 and CDR2: MDHEN and SYDVKM. The CDR3 spans 15 residues. The ends were cut back, 6 bases at V and 3 bases at J, with 18 bases in the middle. The entry originates in a study of control samples from healthy donors and cancer patients. The chain uses TRBV28 and TRBJ2-7; no clear D. The clonotype comes from a man between 45 and 60 years old in good health. The sequenced material came from blood. CDR3 sequence: CASSQDGHYYYEQYF. Here the CDR3 DNA reads TGTGCCAGCAGCCAGGACGGGCACTATTACTACGAGCAGTACTTC.